The 8 T cell receptor beta chains reported below all come from one sample, sequenced in a study of blood T cells in healthy people across ages. A second PCR, run for about 6 to 11 cycles, used a sample-barcoded 5' primer plus a J-beta primer mix. A single record per CDR3 protein comes from TCRdb applying MiXCR to the 5' RACE reads. The sample carries roughly 860,000 distinct CDR3 sequences, roughly 60% recorded once. The sample comprised blood. These TCRs come from a young man in good health.

This CDR3 reads CASSPGTGRFGEKLFF. CDR3 nucleotides: TGTGCCAGCAGCCCCGGGACAGGGCGATTTGGTGAAAAACTGTTTTTT. This chain connects TRBV9 to TRBJ1-4; 9 positions agree with TRBD1. The CDR3 is 16 amino acids. Germline loops: CDR1 SGDLS, CDR2 YYNGEE. With V trimmed by 4 bases and J by 7 bases, 11 bases remained unmatched.

Worth noting for this clonotype: At one boundary the junction diverges from the germline segment, which might be a read error. The rearrangement links TRBV7-2 to TRBJ2-6; TRBD1 is a possible D gene (5 bases). Germline V gene data show CDR1 as SGHTA and CDR2 as FQGNSA. The length of the CDR3 is 18 residues. CDR3 DNA: TGTGCCAGCAGCCCTCGCGGTGCCTTTATCTCTGGGGCCAACGTCCTGAGTTTC. It yields the protein CASSPRGAFISGANVLSF.

This clonotype was seen a few times. The chain uses TRBV5-1 and TRBJ2-3; D call uncertain. Trimming shortened V by 4 bases and J by 2 bases, and 11 bases separated the two germline ends. Germline V gives CDR1 SGHRS, CDR2 YFSETQ. This CDR3 is 14 amino acids long. The CDR3 loop reads CASSERQDTDTQYF. CDR3 DNA sequence: TGCGCCAGCAGCGAGCGCCAGGACACAGATACGCAGTATTTT. Full variable domain (outside the CDR3, taken from reference TRBV5-1 and TRBJ2-3): KAGVTQTPRYLIKTRGQQVTLSCSPISGHRSVSWYQQTPGQGLQFLFEYFSETQRNKGNFPGRFSGRQFSNSRSEMNVSTLELGDSALYLCASSERQDTDTQYFGPGTRLTVL.

The chain joins TRBV7-2 to TRBJ2-1, with D possibly being TRBD2 (7 bases). Trimming removed 1 base from V and 4 bases from J, with 26 bases in between. CDR3 length: 20 residues. The germline V gene encodes CDR1 SGHTA and CDR2 FQGNSA. The CDR3 loop reads CASSLGIRSPGGLRYNEQFF. The DNA of the CDR3 is TGTGCCAGCAGCTTAGGGATTCGTTCCCCCGGGGGGCTCAGGTACAATGAGCAGTTCTTC.

CDR3 sequence: CATSGRNIQYF. Here the CDR3 DNA reads TGTGCCACCAGCGGTAGGAACATTCAGTACTTC. The chain links TRBV15 to TRBJ2-7; the D is unclear. The end of the DNA is better explained by TRBJ2-4, so the J call may be wrong. Germline V gene data show CDR1 as LNHNV and CDR2 as YYDKDF (reference sequence). The CDR3 is 11 residues long.

The gene calls are TRBV28 and TRBJ2-7; the match to TRBD1 covers 7 bases. The ends lost 6 bases at V and 1 base at J; junction bases unmatched: 9. The CDR3 extends over 15 amino acids. Germline V gene data show CDR1 as MDHEN and CDR2 as SYDVKM. The chain's CDR3 is CASRSRDSVSYEQYF. DNA for the CDR3: TGTGCCAGCAGGTCGAGGGACAGCGTATCCTACGAGCAGTACTTC.

The chain is built from TRBV6-6 and TRBJ2-1, with TRBD1 matching 7 bases. The CDR3 covers 15 residues. Trimming at V came to 5 bases and at J to 3 bases, leaving 7 bases not matched to a gene. Germline V gene data show CDR1 as MNHNY and CDR2 as SVGAGI (reference sequence). This chain's CDR3 is CASSPDRANYNEQFF. The DNA of the CDR3 is TGTGCCAGCAGTCCCGACAGGGCCAACTACAATGAGCAGTTCTTC.

This clonotype was counted a few times. The V gene is TRBV27, the J gene TRBJ2-3; 10 bases match TRBD1. The CDR3 is made up of 16 amino acids. Unmatched junction bases numbered 9, after V lost 7 bases and J lost 2 bases. CDR1 is MNHEY and CDR2 is SMNVEV in the germline V gene (reference sequence). CDR3: CASKMGDRGYTDTQYF. In DNA, the CDR3 is TGTGCCAGCAAGATGGGGGACAGGGGTTACACAGATACGCAGTATTTT.